This T cell receptor beta chain was retrieved from a study of OX40 agonist ivuxolimab in advanced cancers. Study-wide context: Treatment received earlier with anti-PD-1, anti-PD-L1 or anti-CTLA-4 agents was allowed, and less than 45% had some.

Generated by immunoSEQ multiplex PCR, the TCRdb table keeps only in-frame clones and is missing some. The table records approximately 70,000 clones, 70% to 80% of them present only once. In the case of this clone: No antigen is known for it. Other DNA sequences within the sample encode an identical CDR3.

Study-wide results and caveats: Compared with others, partial responders at 0.1-3.0 mg/kg displayed clonal expansion among the lowest.

The TCR originated in an adult with an advanced solid tumor such as melanoma, head and neck, liver or kidney cancer. The sequenced sample was CD4+ or CD8+ T cells sorted from blood, obtained in a trial of the OX40 agonist ivuxolimab.

The CDR3 here is CASSLGTQETQYF. CDR3 coding DNA: TGTGCCAGCAGCTTAGGGACCCAAGAGACCCAGTACTTC. This sequence joins TRBV7-2 and TRBJ2-5; D is undetermined. The germline V gene encodes CDR1 SGHTA and CDR2 FQGNSA. The ends were cut back, 1 base at V and 1 base at J, with 4 bases in the middle. The CDR3 totals 13 residues.